A selection of T cell receptor beta chains follows, all from one sample in a study of cytomegalovirus exposure and HLA in healthy donors. Using immunoSEQ multiplex PCR, the repertoire was profiled, and TCRdb retains in-frame clones only, with some absent. The sample includes 99,000 or so clones, over 70% of them seen just once. The sequenced sample consisted of PBMCs. These receptors were obtained from a man aged 30-40 years in good health and CMV-seronegative. Both conserved end residues are part of each CDR3. The order of the fields is V gene, CDR3 protein.

TRBV27	CASSTSGRDNEQFF
TRBV10-1	CASSQLGQGGQPQHF
TRBV5-1	CASSVRTGYQETQYF
TRBV7-2	CASSLSLLNTEAFF
TRBV7-2	CASSLMRKAFF
TRBV5-1	CASSLSGDYSNQPQHF
TRBV9	CASSPYGLAGGNEQFF
TRBV9	CASSVTWGGRDTQYF
TRBV7-9	CASMLGGVGANVLTF
TRBV6-5	CASSLGVGVPEQYF
TRBV7-2	CASSAQPGQGVQPQHF
TRBV5-1	CASSPRKQDNEAFF
TRBV18	CASSREGQTAFF
TRBV14	CASSQQGASEKLFF
TRBV7-9	CASSSSGGQGEKLFF
TRBV5-8	CASTLLGLSSYNSPLHF
TRBV5-1	CASSLAGSLETEAFF
TRBV27	CASSLRNEQFF
TRBV5-5	CASSLPGDRVYGYTF
TRBV19	CASTGRETGNTIYF
TRBV7-2	CASSLVRGLDEKLFF
TRBV6-5	CASSYDGDYEQYF
TRBV10-3	CAISESGGGALYNEQFF
TRBV14	CASSLGLAGGPTYNEQFF
TRBV30	CAWSYNPEAFF